One and the same sample provided the 4 T cell receptor beta chains below, sequenced in a study of cytomegalovirus exposure and HLA in healthy donors. Repertoires were generated with immunoSEQ multiplex PCR, while TCRdb's copy carries only in-frame clones and drops some. The profile shows fewer than 200,000 clones, just under 90% of them singletons. What was sequenced was PBMCs. The receptors stem from a woman aged 30 to 39 in good health and CMV-seronegative.

This clone was observed a single time. This chain joins TRBV4-3 and TRBJ1-4; maybe TRBD1 (5 bases). Germline V gene data show CDR1 as LGHNA and CDR2 as YSLEER. Trimming took off 1 base at V and 4 bases at J, with 13 bases between the two ends. CDR3 length: 16 amino acids. DNA for the CDR3: TGCGCCAGCAGCCAAGCGGGGGGTGGGCTTAATGAAAAACTGTTTTTT. Protein product: CASSQAGGGLNEKLFF.

The chain couples TRBV2 to TRBJ1-5, with TRBD1 matching 7 bases. The CDR3 consists of 14 residues. Germline CDR1 SNHLY, CDR2 FYNNEI. Trimming took 5 bases from V and 3 from J; bases not matched to a gene: 4. The CDR3 loop reads CASSLTGINQPQHF. The CDR3 DNA sequence: TGTGCCAGCAGTTTGACAGGGATCAATCAGCCCCAGCATTTT.

The V and J genes are TRBV19 and TRBJ2-7; unclear D gene. This CDR3 region has 16 residues. CDR1 is LNHDA, CDR2 SQIVND, per germline (reference sequence). Trimming took off 1 base at V and 0 bases at J, with 13 bases between the two ends. In DNA, the CDR3 is TGTGCCAGTAGTATAGGCCCCGCACGTAGCTCCTACGAGCAGTACTTC. Translation: CASSIGPARSSYEQYF. Combining the CDR3 with reference TRBV19 and TRBJ2-7 gives the whole variable domain DGGITQSPKYLFRKEGQNVTLSCEQNLNHDAMYWYRQDPGQGLRLIYYSQIVNDFQKGDIAEGYSVSREKKESFPLTVTSAQKNPTAFYLCASSIGPARSSYEQYFGPGTRLTVT.

The genes are TRBV6-1 and TRBJ2-1; 8 bases match TRBD2. Per germline, CDR1 MNHNS and CDR2 SASEGT. There are 16 residues in the CDR3. V gave up 3 bases and J gave up 2 bases; unmatched junction bases: 6. CDR3 DNA: TGTGCCAGCAGTGAGGCGGGAGGACACACCTACAATGAGCAGTTCTTC. It is translated as CASSEAGGHTYNEQFF.